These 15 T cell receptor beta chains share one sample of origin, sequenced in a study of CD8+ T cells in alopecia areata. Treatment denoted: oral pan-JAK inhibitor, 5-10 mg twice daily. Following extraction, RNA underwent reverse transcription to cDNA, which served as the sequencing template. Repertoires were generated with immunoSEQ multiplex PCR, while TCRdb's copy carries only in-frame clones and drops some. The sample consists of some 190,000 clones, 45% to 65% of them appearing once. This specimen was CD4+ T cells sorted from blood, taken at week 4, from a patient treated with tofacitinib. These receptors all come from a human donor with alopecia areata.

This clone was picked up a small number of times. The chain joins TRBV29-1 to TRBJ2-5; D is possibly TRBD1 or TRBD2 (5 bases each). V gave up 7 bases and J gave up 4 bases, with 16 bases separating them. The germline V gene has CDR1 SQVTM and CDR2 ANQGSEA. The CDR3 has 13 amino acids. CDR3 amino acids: CSARGEGRETQYF. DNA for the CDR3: TGCAGCGCTCGAGGGGAAGGGAGAGAGACCCAGTACTTC.

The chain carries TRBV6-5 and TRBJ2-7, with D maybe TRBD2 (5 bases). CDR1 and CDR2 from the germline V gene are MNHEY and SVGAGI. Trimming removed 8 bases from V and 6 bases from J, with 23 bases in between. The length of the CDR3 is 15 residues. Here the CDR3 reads CASRRSGQTEGEQYF. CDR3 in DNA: TGTGCCAGCCGAAGGTCGGGCCAAACCGAGGGCGAGCAGTACTTC.

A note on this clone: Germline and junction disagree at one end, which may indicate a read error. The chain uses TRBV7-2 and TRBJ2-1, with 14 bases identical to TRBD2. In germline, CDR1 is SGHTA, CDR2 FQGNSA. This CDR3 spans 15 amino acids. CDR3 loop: CASSSRTSGGSKEVF. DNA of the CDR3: TGTGCCAGCAGCAGCAGGACTAGCGGGGGGTCTAAGGAGGTCTTC.

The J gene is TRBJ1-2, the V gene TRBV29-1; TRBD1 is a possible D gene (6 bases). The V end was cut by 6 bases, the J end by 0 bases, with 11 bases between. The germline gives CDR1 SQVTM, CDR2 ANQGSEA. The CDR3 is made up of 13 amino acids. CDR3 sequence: CSVKRTANYGYTF. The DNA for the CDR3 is TGCAGCGTCAAAAGGACAGCTAACTATGGCTACACCTTC.

DNA for the CDR3: TGCGCCAGCAGCTTGGACCCCCTATCAACGCTTCAAAGTTCCCAAGAGCAGTTCTTC. The encoded protein is CASSLDPLSTLQSSQEQFF. This rearrangement joins TRBV5-1 to TRBJ2-1; D not certain. Trimming stripped 0 bases from V and 10 bases from J, with 29 bases between. Germline-derived CDR1 and CDR2 are SGHRS and YFSETQ. This CDR3 contains 19 residues.

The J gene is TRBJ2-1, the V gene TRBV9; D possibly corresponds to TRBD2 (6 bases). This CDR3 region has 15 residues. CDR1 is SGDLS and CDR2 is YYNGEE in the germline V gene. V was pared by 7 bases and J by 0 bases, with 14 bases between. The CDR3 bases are TGTGCCAGCTCCGAGGAGGGCAGCTCCTACAATGAGCAGTTCTTC. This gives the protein CASSEEGSSYNEQFF.

CDR3 in amino acids: CSVGTDPSAEAFF. Written as DNA, the CDR3 is TGCAGCGTTGGGACGGATCCATCCGCTGAAGCTTTCTTT. The V gene is TRBV29-1, the J gene TRBJ1-1, with no clear D. The CDR3 is 13 residues long. The V gene lost 4 bases and the J gene lost 6 bases, with 15 bases spanning the gap. The V gene's germline CDR1 is SQVTM and CDR2 ANQGSEA.

CDR3 sequence: CASSEVTQYEQYF. The CDR3 nucleotides read TGTGCCAGCAGTGAGGTCACTCAGTACGAGCAGTACTTC. The chain couples TRBV25-1 to TRBJ2-7; D gene ambiguous. This CDR3 has 13 amino acids. Germline CDR1 reads MGHDK; CDR2 reads SYGVNS. The germline V and J ends were trimmed by 3 bases and 4 bases, with 10 bases remaining between them.

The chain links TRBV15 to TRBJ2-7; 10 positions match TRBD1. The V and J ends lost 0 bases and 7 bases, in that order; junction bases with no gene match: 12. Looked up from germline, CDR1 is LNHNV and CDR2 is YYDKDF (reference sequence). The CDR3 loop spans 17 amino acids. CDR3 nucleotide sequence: TGTGCCACCAGCAGAGACCGACCGGGACAGGGGCAAGGAGAGCAGTACTTC. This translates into CATSRDRPGQGQGEQYF.

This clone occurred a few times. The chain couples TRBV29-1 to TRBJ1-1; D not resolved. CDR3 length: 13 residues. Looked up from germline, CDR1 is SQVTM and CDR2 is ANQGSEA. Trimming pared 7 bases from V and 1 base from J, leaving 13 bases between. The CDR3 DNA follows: TGCAGCGCTGGAGAGCTTAAGAACACTGAAGCTTTCTTT. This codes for CSAGELKNTEAFF.

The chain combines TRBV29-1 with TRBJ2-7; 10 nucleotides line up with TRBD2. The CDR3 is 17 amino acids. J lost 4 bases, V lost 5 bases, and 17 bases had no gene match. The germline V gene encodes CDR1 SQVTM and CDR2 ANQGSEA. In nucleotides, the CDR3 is TGCAGCGTTTCCCGAGGGCTAGCGGGAGTTGTTGGATACGAGCAGTACTTC. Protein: CSVSRGLAGVVGYEQYF.

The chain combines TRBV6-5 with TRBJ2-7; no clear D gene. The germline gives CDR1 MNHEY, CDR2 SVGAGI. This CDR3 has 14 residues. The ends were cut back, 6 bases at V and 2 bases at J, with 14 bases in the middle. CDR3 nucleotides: TGTGCCAGCAGGGCCCTCGCCCCCCCCTACGAGCAGTACTTC. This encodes CASRALAPPYEQYF.

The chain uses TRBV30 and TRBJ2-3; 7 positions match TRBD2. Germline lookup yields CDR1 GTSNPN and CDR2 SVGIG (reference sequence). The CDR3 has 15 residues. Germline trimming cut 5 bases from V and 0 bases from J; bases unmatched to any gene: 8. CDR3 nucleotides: TGTGCCTGGCGTATAGCGGGTGCTAGCACAGATACGCAGTATTTT. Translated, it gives CAWRIAGASTDTQYF.

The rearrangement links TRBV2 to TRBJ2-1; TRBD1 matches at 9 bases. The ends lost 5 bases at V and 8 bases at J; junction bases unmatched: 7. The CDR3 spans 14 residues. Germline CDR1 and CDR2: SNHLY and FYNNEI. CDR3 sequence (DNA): TGTGCCAGCAGTTGGGACAGGGCGCTCGATGAGCAGTTCTTC. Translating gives CASSWDRALDEQFF.

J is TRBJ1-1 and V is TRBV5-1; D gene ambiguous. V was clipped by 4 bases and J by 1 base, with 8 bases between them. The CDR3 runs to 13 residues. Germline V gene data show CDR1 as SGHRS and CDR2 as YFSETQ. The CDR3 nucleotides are TGCGCCAGCAGCCGGACGGAGAACACTGAAGCTTTCTTT. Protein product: CASSRTENTEAFF.